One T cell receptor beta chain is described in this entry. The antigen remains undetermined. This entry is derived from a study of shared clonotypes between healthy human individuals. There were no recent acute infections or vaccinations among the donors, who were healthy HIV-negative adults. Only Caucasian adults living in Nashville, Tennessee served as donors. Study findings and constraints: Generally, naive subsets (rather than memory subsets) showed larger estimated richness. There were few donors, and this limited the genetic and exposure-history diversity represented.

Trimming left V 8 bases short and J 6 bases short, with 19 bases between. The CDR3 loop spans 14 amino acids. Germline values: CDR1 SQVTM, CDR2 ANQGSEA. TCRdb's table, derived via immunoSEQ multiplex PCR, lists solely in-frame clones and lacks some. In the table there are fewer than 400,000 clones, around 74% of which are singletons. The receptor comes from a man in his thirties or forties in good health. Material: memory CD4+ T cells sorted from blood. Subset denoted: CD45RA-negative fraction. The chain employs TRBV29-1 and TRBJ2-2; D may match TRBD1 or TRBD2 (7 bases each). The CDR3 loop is CSQGGGEVAGELFF. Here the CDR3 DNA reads TGCAGCCAGGGAGGGGGCGAGGTGGCCGGGGAGCTGTTTTTT.